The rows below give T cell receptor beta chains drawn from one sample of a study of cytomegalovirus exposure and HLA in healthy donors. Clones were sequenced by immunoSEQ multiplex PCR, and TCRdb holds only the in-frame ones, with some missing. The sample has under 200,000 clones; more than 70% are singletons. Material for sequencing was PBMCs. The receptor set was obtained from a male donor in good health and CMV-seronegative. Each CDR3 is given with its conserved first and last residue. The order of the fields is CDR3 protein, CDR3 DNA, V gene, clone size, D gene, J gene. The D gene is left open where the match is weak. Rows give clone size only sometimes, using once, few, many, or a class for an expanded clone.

CDR3aa: CASSENRGNEKLFF; CDR3nt: TGTGCCAGCAGTGAAAACAGGGGTAATGAAAAACTGTTTTTT; v_gene: TRBV6-5; abundance: few; d_gene: TRBD1; j_gene: TRBJ1-4
CDR3aa: CASSFDYREGDYGYTF; CDR3nt: TGTGCCAGCAGCTTTGACTACAGGGAGGGGGACTATGGCTACACCTTC; v_gene: TRBV5-5; abundance: -; d_gene: -; j_gene: TRBJ1-2
CDR3aa: CASSYNSGRNYNEQFF; CDR3nt: TGTGCCAGCAGCTATAACAGCGGGAGGAACTACAATGAGCAGTTCTTC; v_gene: TRBV7-3; abundance: -; d_gene: TRBD2; j_gene: TRBJ2-1
CDR3aa: CASSPPRGRETQYF; CDR3nt: TGTGCCAGCTCACCACCCAGGGGCAGGGAGACCCAGTACTTC; v_gene: TRBV18; abundance: few; d_gene: -; j_gene: TRBJ2-5
CDR3aa: CAINRNSGLYQPLSSGANVLTF; CDR3nt: TGTGCCATCAACAGGAATTCGGGACTCTACCAACCCCTGAGCTCTGGGGCCAACGTCCTGACTTTC; v_gene: TRBV10-3; abundance: -; d_gene: -; j_gene: TRBJ2-6
CDR3aa: CASSVQGAGSPEAFF; CDR3nt: TGTGCCAGCAGCGTACAGGGGGCCGGTTCGCCTGAAGCTTTCTTT; v_gene: TRBV5-4; abundance: -; d_gene: TRBD1; j_gene: TRBJ1-1
CDR3aa: CASSPETGRTETQYF; CDR3nt: TGTGCCAGCTCACCAGAGACAGGGAGGACGGAGACCCAGTACTTC; v_gene: TRBV18; abundance: -; d_gene: -; j_gene: TRBJ2-5
CDR3aa: CASATRGLVDNEQFF; CDR3nt: TGTGCCAGCGCAACTCGGGGACTCGTCGACAATGAGCAGTTCTTC; v_gene: TRBV7-2; abundance: -; d_gene: -; j_gene: TRBJ2-1
CDR3aa: CASSEEGGRAPGTQYF; CDR3nt: TGTGCCAGCAGTGAAGAAGGTGGGAGGGCCCCTGGGACCCAGTACTTC; v_gene: TRBV2; abundance: -; d_gene: TRBD2; j_gene: TRBJ2-5
CDR3aa: CASSLSGTGVSPLHF; CDR3nt: TGTGCCAGCAGTTTGTCCGGGACAGGGGTATCACCCCTCCACTTT; v_gene: TRBV28; abundance: -; d_gene: TRBD1; j_gene: TRBJ1-6
CDR3aa: CASSPSLAGAKNIQYF; CDR3nt: TGTGCCAGCAGTCCAAGCCTAGCGGGAGCTAAAAACATTCAGTACTTC; v_gene: TRBV28; abundance: -; d_gene: TRBD2; j_gene: TRBJ2-4
CDR3aa: CASSEGAFISYEQYF; CDR3nt: TGTGCCAGCAGTGAAGGGGCTTTTATCTCCTACGAGCAGTACTTC; v_gene: TRBV2; abundance: -; d_gene: -; j_gene: TRBJ2-7
CDR3aa: CASSSPGTGSSPLHF; CDR3nt: TGCGCCAGCAGCTCTCCCGGGACAGGGTCTTCACCCCTCCACTTT; v_gene: TRBV5-1; abundance: -; d_gene: TRBD1; j_gene: TRBJ1-6
CDR3aa: CASSYPGTSSYEQYF; CDR3nt: TGTGCCAGCAGTTATCCGGGGACAAGCTCCTACGAGCAGTACTTC; v_gene: TRBV6-6; abundance: -; d_gene: -; j_gene: TRBJ2-7
CDR3aa: CASSATAEKGEKLFF; CDR3nt: TGTGCCAGTAGTGCCACAGCGGAAAAGGGTGAAAAACTGTTTTTT; v_gene: TRBV19; abundance: -; d_gene: -; j_gene: TRBJ1-4
CDR3aa: CASSIEGSTGELFF; CDR3nt: TGTGCCAGTAGTATAGAAGGGAGCACCGGGGAGCTGTTTTTT; v_gene: TRBV19; abundance: -; d_gene: -; j_gene: TRBJ2-2
CDR3aa: CASQRAREEKLFF; CDR3nt: TGTGCCAGCCAAAGGGCAAGGGAGGAAAAACTGTTTTTT; v_gene: TRBV18; abundance: -; d_gene: -; j_gene: TRBJ1-4
CDR3aa: CASSVGTFRSEQYF; CDR3nt: TGTGCCAGCAGCGTAGGAACCTTTCGCAGCGAGCAGTACTTC; v_gene: TRBV9; abundance: -; d_gene: -; j_gene: TRBJ2-7
CDR3aa: CASKEASGSNEQFF; CDR3nt: TGTGCCAGCAAGGAAGCTAGCGGAAGCAATGAGCAGTTCTTC; v_gene: TRBV9; abundance: -; d_gene: TRBD2; j_gene: TRBJ2-1
CDR3aa: CAISEWTGTYSGNTIYF; CDR3nt: TGTGCCATCAGTGAATGGACAGGGACTTACTCTGGAAACACCATATATTTT; v_gene: TRBV10-3; abundance: -; d_gene: TRBD1; j_gene: TRBJ1-3
CDR3aa: CASSDSRGFTEAFF; CDR3nt: TGTGCCAGCAGCGACAGTAGGGGTTTCACTGAAGCTTTCTTT; v_gene: TRBV11-1; abundance: -; d_gene: -; j_gene: TRBJ1-1
CDR3aa: CASTRTGQGYYEQYF; CDR3nt: TGTGCCAGCACCCGAACGGGACAGGGGTATTACGAGCAGTACTTC; v_gene: TRBV16; abundance: -; d_gene: TRBD1; j_gene: TRBJ2-7
CDR3aa: CASRVTGLGQETQYF; CDR3nt: TGTGCCAGCAGGGTAACAGGGCTCGGGCAAGAGACCCAGTACTTC; v_gene: TRBV2; abundance: -; d_gene: -; j_gene: TRBJ2-5
CDR3aa: CAISEESLRGHGYTF; CDR3nt: TGTGCCATCAGTGAGGAGTCCCTGAGGGGGCATGGCTACACCTTC; v_gene: TRBV10-3; abundance: -; d_gene: TRBD1; j_gene: TRBJ1-2
CDR3aa: CASSPGPMETQYF; CDR3nt: TGCGCCAGCAGCCCAGGGCCAATGGAGACCCAGTACTTC; v_gene: TRBV5-1; abundance: -; d_gene: -; j_gene: TRBJ2-5
CDR3aa: CASSIRGGGGTQYF; CDR3nt: TGTGCCAGTAGTATAAGGGGCGGGGGAGGCACCCAGTACTTC; v_gene: TRBV19; abundance: -; d_gene: TRBD2; j_gene: TRBJ2-5
CDR3aa: CASSTPGQDEQYF; CDR3nt: TGTGCCAGCAGCACCCCTGGACAGGACGAGCAGTACTTC; v_gene: TRBV9; abundance: -; d_gene: TRBD1; j_gene: TRBJ2-7
CDR3aa: CASSLDGRREGISYNEQFF; CDR3nt: TGTGCCAGCAGCTTAGACGGTCGCCGGGAGGGCATATCCTACAATGAGCAGTTCTTC; v_gene: TRBV11-3; abundance: -; d_gene: TRBD2; j_gene: TRBJ2-1
CDR3aa: CASSRDETIDGNYGYTF; CDR3nt: TGCGCCAGCAGCCGCGACGAGACAATTGATGGCAACTATGGCTACACCTTC; v_gene: TRBV4-1; abundance: -; d_gene: -; j_gene: TRBJ1-2
CDR3aa: CASSRGLNSGANVLTF; CDR3nt: TGCGCCAGCAGCAGGGGACTCAACTCTGGGGCCAACGTCCTGACTTTC; v_gene: TRBV5-1; abundance: -; d_gene: -; j_gene: TRBJ2-6
CDR3aa: CASNPEGGGYEQYF; CDR3nt: TGTGCCAGCAATCCCGAAGGGGGGGGGTACGAGCAGTACTTC; v_gene: TRBV7-8; abundance: -; d_gene: -; j_gene: TRBJ2-7
CDR3aa: CASSFGGAPEAFF; CDR3nt: TGCGCCAGCAGCTTTGGAGGGGCCCCTGAAGCTTTCTTT; v_gene: TRBV5-1; abundance: few; d_gene: -; j_gene: TRBJ1-1
CDR3aa: CASSYRGTGETQYF; CDR3nt: TGTGCCAGCAGCTACAGGGGGACTGGAGAGACCCAGTACTTC; v_gene: TRBV6-1; abundance: -; d_gene: TRBD1; j_gene: TRBJ2-5
CDR3aa: CASSQERTSNPSYNEQFF; CDR3nt: TGTGCCAGCAGCCAAGAGCGTACTTCCAACCCATCCTACAATGAGCAGTTCTTC; v_gene: TRBV14; abundance: -; d_gene: -; j_gene: TRBJ2-1
CDR3aa: CASRGTSGSVYEQYF; CDR3nt: TGTGCCAGCAGGGGGACTAGCGGGAGTGTCTACGAGCAGTACTTC; v_gene: TRBV27; abundance: few; d_gene: TRBD2; j_gene: TRBJ2-7
CDR3aa: CASSPGGSGSRTGELFF; CDR3nt: TGTGCCAGCAGCCCCGGTGGTAGCGGGTCAAGGACCGGGGAGCTGTTTTTT; v_gene: TRBV11-2; abundance: -; d_gene: TRBD2; j_gene: TRBJ2-2
CDR3aa: CASSRVGGTSGSKNEQFF; CDR3nt: TGTGCCAGCAGCCGAGTGGGAGGGACAAGCGGGAGTAAGAATGAGCAGTTCTTC; v_gene: TRBV7-6; abundance: -; d_gene: TRBD2; j_gene: TRBJ2-1
CDR3aa: CASSYQQGYQETQYF; CDR3nt: TGTGCCAGCAGTTACCAACAGGGGTACCAAGAGACCCAGTACTTC; v_gene: TRBV6-6; abundance: -; d_gene: TRBD1; j_gene: TRBJ2-5
CDR3aa: CASSSRGGSLHF; CDR3nt: TGTGCCAGCAGTTCCAGAGGGGGATCCCTCCACTTT; v_gene: TRBV27; abundance: -; d_gene: -; j_gene: TRBJ1-6
CDR3aa: CASSLAAGNTEAFF; CDR3nt: TGCGCCAGCAGCTTGGCGGCGGGGAACACTGAAGCTTTCTTT; v_gene: TRBV5-1; abundance: -; d_gene: -; j_gene: TRBJ1-1
CDR3aa: CASSLVSLAVNTGELFF; CDR3nt: TGTGCCAGCAGCTTAGTAAGCCTAGCGGTTAACACCGGGGAGCTGTTTTTT; v_gene: TRBV11-1; abundance: -; d_gene: TRBD2; j_gene: TRBJ2-2
CDR3aa: CASSPLDRTSGANVLTF; CDR3nt: TGTGCCAGCAGTCCCCTTGACAGGACTTCTGGGGCCAACGTCCTGACTTTC; v_gene: TRBV28; abundance: -; d_gene: -; j_gene: TRBJ2-6
CDR3aa: CASSLGTGGRVNQPQHF; CDR3nt: TGTGCCAGCAGTTTGGGGACAGGGGGAAGAGTCAATCAGCCCCAGCATTTT; v_gene: TRBV2; abundance: -; d_gene: TRBD1; j_gene: TRBJ1-5
CDR3aa: CASSQDRGEGSTGELFF; CDR3nt: TGTGCCAGCAGCCAAGATAGGGGGGAGGGATCCACCGGGGAGCTGTTTTTT; v_gene: TRBV4-2; abundance: -; d_gene: -; j_gene: TRBJ2-2
CDR3aa: CASGGGIGSYEQYF; CDR3nt: TGTGCCAGTGGGGGAGGGATTGGCTCCTACGAGCAGTACTTC; v_gene: TRBV10-3; abundance: -; d_gene: TRBD2; j_gene: TRBJ2-7
CDR3aa: CASSEEGVTYEQYF; CDR3nt: TGTGCCAGCAGTGAAGAAGGGGTAACTTACGAGCAGTACTTC; v_gene: TRBV2; abundance: -; d_gene: -; j_gene: TRBJ2-7
CDR3aa: CASSYERGYEQYF; CDR3nt: TGTGCCAGCAGTTACGAGCGGGGCTACGAGCAGTACTTC; v_gene: TRBV6-5; abundance: -; d_gene: TRBD2; j_gene: TRBJ2-7
CDR3aa: CASSHTLAGGWEQFF; CDR3nt: TGTGCCAGCAGCCACACACTAGCGGGGGGATGGGAGCAGTTCTTC; v_gene: TRBV7-9; abundance: -; d_gene: TRBD2; j_gene: TRBJ2-1
CDR3aa: CSVDRGSSYNEQFF; CDR3nt: TGCAGCGTTGATCGCGGGTCCTCCTACAATGAGCAGTTCTTC; v_gene: TRBV29-1; abundance: -; d_gene: -; j_gene: TRBJ2-1
CDR3aa: CASQKLVEGNEQFF; CDR3nt: TGTGCCAGCCAAAAACTAGTGGAGGGCAATGAGCAGTTCTTC; v_gene: TRBV6-1; abundance: few; d_gene: -; j_gene: TRBJ2-1
CDR3aa: CASSPRLAGGLYNEQFF; CDR3nt: TGTGCCAGTAGCCCCCGACTAGCGGGAGGATTGTACAATGAGCAGTTCTTC; v_gene: TRBV19; abundance: -; d_gene: TRBD2; j_gene: TRBJ2-1